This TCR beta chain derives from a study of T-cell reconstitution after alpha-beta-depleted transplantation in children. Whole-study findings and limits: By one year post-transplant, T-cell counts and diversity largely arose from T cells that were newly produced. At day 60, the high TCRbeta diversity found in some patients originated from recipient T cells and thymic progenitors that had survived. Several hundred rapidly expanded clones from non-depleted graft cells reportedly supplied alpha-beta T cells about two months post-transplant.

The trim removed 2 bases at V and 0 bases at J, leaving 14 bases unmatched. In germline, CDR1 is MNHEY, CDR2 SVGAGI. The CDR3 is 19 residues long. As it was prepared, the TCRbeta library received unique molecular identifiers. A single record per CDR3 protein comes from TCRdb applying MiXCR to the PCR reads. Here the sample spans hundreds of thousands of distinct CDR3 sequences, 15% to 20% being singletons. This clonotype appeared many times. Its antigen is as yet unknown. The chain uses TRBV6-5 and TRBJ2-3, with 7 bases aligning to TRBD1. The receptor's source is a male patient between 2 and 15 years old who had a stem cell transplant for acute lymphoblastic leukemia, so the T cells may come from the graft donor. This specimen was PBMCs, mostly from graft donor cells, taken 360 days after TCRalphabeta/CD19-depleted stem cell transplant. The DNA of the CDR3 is TGTGCCAGCAGTTACGGGGACGCCTTGACAGGGTCAAGCACAGATACGCAGTATTTT. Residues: CASSYGDALTGSSTDTQYF.